The 17 T cell receptor beta chains below all came from one sample that was sequenced in a study of T cell responses to AZD1222 COVID-19 vaccine. Method: immunoSEQ multiplex PCR; TCRdb's copy keeps in-frame clones and lacks some. The sample shows 200,000 or so clones, under 95% of them seen only once. Sequenced here: peripheral blood, sampled 28 days after the second AZD1222 dose. Every receptor here comes from an adult who received the AZD1222 COVID-19 vaccine.

The chain recombines TRBV5-6 with TRBJ2-7, with 10 nucleotides matching TRBD1. J lost 4 bases, V lost 5 bases, and 6 bases had no gene match. Germline V gene sequence: CDR1 SGHDT, CDR2 YYEEEE. CDR3 size: 14 residues. The CDR3 region has the DNA TGTGCCAGCAGGAGACAGGGGGCCGTTTACGAGCAGTACTTC. Translating it yields CASRRQGAVYEQYF.

The V call is TRBV24-1, the J call TRBJ2-5; perhaps TRBD1 as D (5 bases). The V gene's germline CDR1 is KGHDR and CDR2 SFDVKD. V lost 3 bases to trimming and J lost 4 bases, with 11 bases between them. The CDR3 totals 14 residues. CDR3 DNA: TGTGCCACCAGTGATCTTGACAGTATAGAGACCCAGTACTTC. Its protein is CATSDLDSIETQYF.

CDR3 DNA: TGTGCCAGCAGTCCTCCCTCCGCCGGGACAGGGCGCTATGGCTACACCTTC. Residues: CASSPPSAGTGRYGYTF. V gene TRBV28 combines with J gene TRBJ1-2; the match to TRBD1 covers 9 bases. The germline V gene has CDR1 MDHEN and CDR2 SYDVKM. This CDR3 is 17 amino acids long. J was trimmed by 4 bases and V by 5 bases; bases with no gene match: 14.

The chain combines TRBV6-4 with TRBJ2-3; the D gene is possibly TRBD2 (7 bases). Germline V CDR1 and CDR2: MRHNA, SNTAGT. V was trimmed by 8 bases and J by 4 bases, leaving 19 bases between them. The CDR3 runs to 15 residues. The CDR3 DNA reads as TGTGCCAGCTCCGGGGCCACGGGGGGCTCAGATACGCAGTATTTT. Residues: CASSGATGGSDTQYF.

This clone appeared a single time. V and J are TRBV19 and TRBJ2-7, with 8 positions matching TRBD1. The trim removed 10 bases at V and 3 bases at J, leaving 5 bases unmatched. The CDR3 has 12 amino acids. Germline V lookup: CDR1 LNHDA, CDR2 SQIVND (reference sequence). For the CDR3, the DNA is TGTGCCACCCAGGGGGCAGTCTACGAGCAGTACTTC. Its protein product is CATQGAVYEQYF.

This clone was seen a few times. This rearrangement joins TRBV6-5 to TRBJ1-2, with D maybe TRBD1 (5 bases). Trimming removed 5 bases from V and 2 bases from J, with 15 bases in between. The germline V gene has CDR1 MNHEY and CDR2 SVGAGI. This CDR3 spans 15 amino acids. The CDR3 loop is CASSRGEGLNYGYTF. CDR3 bases: TGTGCCAGCAGTCGGGGCGAGGGGCTAAACTATGGCTACACCTTC.

The V gene is TRBV15, the J gene TRBJ1-2; D is perhaps TRBD1 (5 bases). Germline assignment: CDR1 LNHNV and CDR2 YYDKDF (reference sequence). CDR3 length: 15 amino acids. V lost 1 base, J lost 0 bases, and 9 bases lay in between. CDR3 in amino acids: CATSRVTGANYGYTF. The CDR3 DNA reads TGTGCCACCAGCAGAGTAACAGGAGCTAACTATGGCTACACCTTC.

J is TRBJ2-7 and V is TRBV5-6; D call uncertain. Per the germline V gene, CDR1 is SGHDT and CDR2 is YYEEEE. This CDR3 comprises 13 residues. The germline V and J ends were trimmed by 4 bases and 6 bases, with 14 bases remaining between them. The CDR3 here is CASSPAGIGEQYF. CDR3 nucleotide sequence: TGTGCCAGCAGCCCCGCTGGAATCGGCGAGCAGTACTTC.

This clone has a single count. This chain uses TRBV7-2 with TRBJ2-7; D gene ambiguous. Per the germline V gene, CDR1 is SGHTA and CDR2 is FQGNSA. The CDR3 spans 14 residues. V gave up 1 base and J gave up 0 bases, with 7 bases separating them. The CDR3 bases are TGTGCCAGCAGCTTAGAGAAAACCTCCTACGAGCAGTACTTC. Amino acid sequence: CASSLEKTSYEQYF. Combining the CDR3 with reference TRBV7-2 and TRBJ2-7 gives the whole variable domain GAGVSQSPSNKVTEKGKDVELRCDPISGHTALYWYRQSLGQGLEFLIYFQGNSAPDKSGLPSDRFSAERTGGSVSTLTIQRTQQEDSAVYLCASSLEKTSYEQYFGPGTRLTVT.

This rearrangement joins TRBV5-4 to TRBJ2-1; D possibly corresponds to TRBD2 (6 bases). This CDR3 is built from 12 residues. The germline gives CDR1 SGHNT, CDR2 YYREEE (reference sequence). Trimming cost V 9 bases and J 10 bases, with 17 bases left between them. CDR3 coding DNA: TGTGCCACCAAGGGACTTACAGGAGAGCAGTTCTTC. It yields the protein CATKGLTGEQFF.

The rearrangement joins TRBV27 to TRBJ2-4; 14 nucleotides align to TRBD2. This CDR3 is built from 19 residues. Looked up from germline, CDR1 is MNHEY and CDR2 is SMNVEV (reference sequence). The V and J ends lost 5 bases and 2 bases, in that order; junction bases with no gene match: 11. CDR3 in amino acids: CASSPGLAGGPRPKNIQYF. DNA of the CDR3: TGTGCCAGCAGTCCCGGACTAGCGGGGGGCCCCCGTCCCAAAAACATTCAGTACTTC.

The rearrangement links TRBV28 to TRBJ2-7; D not certain. The CDR3 loop spans 15 amino acids. The V gene's germline CDR1 is MDHEN and CDR2 SYDVKM. V was shortened by 2 bases and J by 2 bases, with 13 bases between the two germline ends. CDR3 DNA: TGTGCCAGCAGTTTAAGCCGGCAAAGCGCCTACGAGCAGTACTTC. Its translation: CASSLSRQSAYEQYF.

The count of this clone is one. J is TRBJ1-5 and V is TRBV6-5; a weak D match, TRBD1 (6 bases). The germline V and J ends were trimmed by 6 bases and 6 bases, with 18 bases remaining between them. The CDR3 totals 15 residues. Germline V gene sequence: CDR1 MNHEY, CDR2 SVGAGI. The CDR3 reads CASSPGTLGAQPQHF. For the CDR3, the DNA is TGTGCCAGCAGCCCCGGGACACTGGGGGCTCAGCCCCAGCATTTT.

This clone was observed a single time. Other DNA sequences within the sample encode an identical CDR3. The J gene is TRBJ1-1, the V gene TRBV5-4; 8 bases are shared with TRBD1. CDR3 length: 14 residues. Losses at the gene ends were 4 bases for V and 4 bases for J; bases not matched to a gene: 6. From germline, CDR1 is SGHNT and CDR2 YYREEE (reference sequence). The CDR3 sequence: CASSLDRGGTEAFF. CDR3 bases: TGTGCCAGCAGCCTAGACAGGGGCGGCACTGAAGCTTTCTTT.

The CDR3 spells CASSSGSPQNEQFF. The CDR3 DNA reads as TGCGCCAGCAGCTCCGGATCGCCCCAGAACGAGCAGTTCTTC. The V and J genes are TRBV5-1 and TRBJ2-1; D is undetermined. The CDR3 extends over 14 amino acids. V was trimmed by 3 bases and J by 10 bases, leaving 17 bases between them. Looked up from germline, CDR1 is SGHRS and CDR2 is YFSETQ. Full variable domain (missing parts from reference TRBV5-1 and TRBJ2-1): KAGVTQTPRYLIKTRGQQVTLSCSPISGHRSVSWYQQTPGQGLQFLFEYFSETQRNKGNFPGRFSGRQFSNSRSEMNVSTLELGDSALYLCASSSGSPQNEQFFGPGTRLTVL.

A few counts support this clone. J is TRBJ1-2 and V is TRBV5-6; D is perhaps TRBD1 (5 bases). Germline CDR1 and CDR2: SGHDT and YYEEEE. The CDR3 runs 15 residues. V was clipped by 3 bases and J by 5 bases, with 17 bases between them. CDR3 protein: CASSWSGSQGYGYTF. The CDR3, as DNA: TGTGCCAGCAGCTGGTCAGGGTCCCAAGGGTATGGCTACACCTTC.

V and J are TRBV11-2 and TRBJ2-7; weak D call: TRBD2 (5 bases). V lost 5 bases and J 1 base, leaving 15 bases between the germline ends. Germline V gene lookup returns CDR1 SGHAT and CDR2 FQNNGV. CDR3 length: 15 residues. The CDR3 loop reads CASSPEALASYEQYF. The CDR3 DNA reads TGTGCCAGCAGCCCTGAAGCGCTAGCTTCCTACGAGCAGTACTTC.